The 2 T cell receptor beta chains presented below share a single source sample, sequenced in a study of T cells in Graves' hyperthyroidism and ophthalmopathy. There were TCR beta CDR3 regions amplified from RNA transcripts. HTBI primers were the set used in a first-round RT-PCR of the TCR CDR3. TCRdb reprocessed the multiplex PCR reads via MiXCR and lists one record per CDR3 protein. The sample carries around 500,000 distinct CDR3 sequences, less than 25% recorded once. Sequenced material: blood. The receptor source for this set is a woman in her 70s with Graves' ophthalmopathy.

About this clonotype itself: This could be a read error, since a much larger clone is one nucleotide away. V and J are TRBV28 and TRBJ2-1; 12 bases map to TRBD2. Germline trimming cut 1 base from V and 9 bases from J; bases unmatched to any gene: 4. The CDR3 loop spans 15 amino acids. Germline V CDR1 and CDR2: MDHEN, SYDVKM. The chain's CDR3 is CASSLSGLAGSEQFF. The CDR3 DNA reads as TGTGCCAGCAGTTTATCGGGACTAGCGGGTAGTGAGCAGTTCTTC.

This chain uses TRBV20-1 with TRBJ1-1, with 7 bases that match TRBD1. The germline V gene encodes CDR1 DFQATT and CDR2 SNEGSKA (reference sequence). The CDR3 spans 13 residues. V dropped 7 bases and J dropped 2; count of bases not matched to a gene: 7. The CDR3 sequence is CSVPRDSNTEAFF. CDR3 in DNA: TGCAGTGTTCCCCGGGACAGTAACACTGAAGCTTTCTTT.